Each of the 18 T cell receptor beta chains below was sequenced from the same sample in a study of T cell responses to AZD1222 COVID-19 vaccine. Sequenced by immunoSEQ multiplex PCR; TCRdb stores in-frame clones only, minus some. The table lists about 66,000 clones, approximately 79% of them singletons. The sequences come from peripheral blood, collected on day 0 of MenACWY control vaccination. The receptors here all came from an adult in good health.

The gene calls are TRBV3-1 (or the pseudogene TRBV3-2) and TRBJ2-7; D is uncertain. Trimming removed 1 base at V and 2 bases at J, with 9 bases between. Germline V gene sequence: CDR1 LGHDT, CDR2 YNNKEL (reference sequence). This CDR3 comprises 14 residues. CDR3 in DNA: TGTGCCAGCAGCCAAGGCCGCGGTCCCTACGAGCAGTACTTC. This sequence encodes CASSQGRGPYEQYF.

This chain uses TRBV3-1 (or the pseudogene TRBV3-2) with TRBJ1-4; D is undetermined. V dropped 0 bases and J dropped 11 bases, with 16 bases sitting between them. This CDR3 is built from 15 residues. Germline V lookup: CDR1 LGHDT, CDR2 YNNKEL (reference sequence). The CDR3 region has the DNA TGTGCCAGCAGCCAAGATCTTAGGGCCGGAGGTAAACTGTTTTTT. Translating gives CASSQDLRAGGKLFF.

The chain has TRBV19 and TRBJ1-2; tentatively, D is TRBD1 (6 bases). CDR1 and CDR2 from the germline V gene are LNHDA and SQIVND (reference sequence). Trimming took 7 bases from V and 1 from J, leaving 10 bases between them. CDR3 length: 13 residues. Written as DNA, the CDR3 is TGTGCCAGTACCAGCAGGGGTAACTATGGCTACACCTTC. Its protein product is CASTSRGNYGYTF.

V is TRBV21-1 and J is TRBJ2-3; no DNA check was done on the table's D call, TRBD2. TRBV21-1 is shown as a pseudogene. This CDR3 has 18 amino acids. The CDR3 spells CASSPRSFRTLATDTQYF. The CDR3 coding sequence is TGTGCCAGCAGCCCCCGCTCTTTCCGGACTCTCGCCACAGATACGCAGTATTTT.

This clone has just a few counts. The chain couples TRBV28 to TRBJ2-2, with D possibly TRBD2 on 6 matching bases. Trimming left V 6 bases short and J 4 bases short, with 9 bases between. Germline V gene sequence: CDR1 MDHEN, CDR2 SYDVKM. The CDR3 contains 13 residues. This chain's CDR3 is CASRPTSTGELFF. The CDR3 region has the DNA TGTGCCAGCAGGCCGACTAGCACCGGGGAGCTGTTTTTT.

The chain combines TRBV7-2 with TRBJ1-2; tentative D call: TRBD1 (6 bases). This CDR3 is 13 amino acids long. CDR1 is SGHTA, CDR2 FQGNSA, per germline. The V and J ends lost 2 bases and 7 bases respectively, with 11 bases between them. The CDR3: CASSLRQERGYTF. The CDR3 nucleotides are TGTGCCAGCAGCTTAAGACAGGAGCGTGGCTACACCTTC.

A note on this clone: An end of the junction does not agree with germline; a read error may underlie this. The rearrangement links TRBV6-4 to TRBJ1-5; a weak D match, TRBD1 (5 bases). CDR3 size: 15 residues. Looked up from germline, CDR1 is MRHNA and CDR2 is SNTAGT. The CDR3 bases are TGTGCCAGCAGTGCCTGGGGGAGTTTTAATCAACCCCAGCATTTT. It translates to CASSAWGSFNQPQHF.

The chain is built from TRBV19 and TRBJ1-2; D possibly corresponds to TRBD1 (5 bases). The CDR3 has 15 residues. The ends were cut back, 3 bases at V and 8 bases at J, with 19 bases in the middle. Per germline, CDR1 LNHDA and CDR2 SQIVND (reference sequence). The CDR3 region is CASSMTRQKNGGYTF. Here the CDR3 DNA reads TGTGCCAGTAGTATGACCCGACAGAAGAACGGGGGCTACACCTTC. Full variable domain (remainder filled in from reference TRBV19 and TRBJ1-2): DGGITQSPKYLFRKEGQNVTLSCEQNLNHDAMYWYRQDPGQGLRLIYYSQIVNDFQKGDIAEGYSVSREKKESFPLTVTSAQKNPTAFYLCASSMTRQKNGGYTFGSGTRLTVV.

The chain is built from TRBV5-1 and TRBJ2-2, with 8 bases matching TRBD2. Germline lookup yields CDR1 SGHRS and CDR2 YFSETQ. The CDR3 extends over 14 amino acids. The ends lost 7 bases at V and 4 bases at J; junction bases unmatched: 6. CDR3 in amino acids: CASRYSGATGELFF. The CDR3 nucleotides read TGCGCCAGCCGCTATAGCGGGGCCACCGGGGAGCTGTTTTTT.

The V gene is TRBV30, the J gene TRBJ1-2; 9 nucleotides align to TRBD1. Germline trimming cut 5 bases from V and 0 bases from J; bases unmatched to any gene: 19. Germline V gives CDR1 GTSNPN, CDR2 SVGIG (reference sequence). CDR3 size: 19 residues. In nucleotides, the CDR3 is TGTGCCTGGCTCCCAGCGGTCTGGGACAGGGAGCGATCTAACTATGGCTACACCTTC. Encoded protein: CAWLPAVWDRERSNYGYTF.

The V and J genes are TRBV5-1 and TRBJ1-1; weak D call: TRBD1 (6 bases). Looked up from germline, CDR1 is SGHRS and CDR2 is YFSETQ. The ends were cut back, 5 bases at V and 0 bases at J, with 14 bases in the middle. The CDR3 is 15 residues long. The CDR3 is CASRPLTGMNTEAFF. The DNA of the CDR3 is TGCGCCAGCAGACCTCTGACAGGCATGAACACTGAAGCTTTCTTT.

The V call is TRBV27, the J call TRBJ1-1, with 9 bases matching TRBD1. After removal of 6 bases from V and 1 base from J, the junction contained 12 bases not matched to a gene. This CDR3 is 17 amino acids long. Germline CDR1 MNHEY, CDR2 SMNVEV (reference sequence). The CDR3 sequence: CASSYRGQGIGNTEAFF. The CDR3 DNA is TGTGCCAGCAGCTATAGGGGACAGGGCATCGGGAACACTGAAGCTTTCTTT.

This clone was seen a single time. The genes are TRBV6-2 or TRBV6-3 and TRBJ2-7; 12 nucleotides match TRBD2. Germline V gene data show CDR1 as MNHEY and CDR2 as SVGEGT. The CDR3 covers 15 residues. Trimming removed 3 bases from V and 6 bases from J; junction bases left unmatched: 6. CDR3 sequence (DNA): TGTGCCAGCAGTTATCGGACTAGCGGGACCTCCGAGCAGTACTTC. Translation gives CASSYRTSGTSEQYF.

The V call is TRBV19, the J call TRBJ2-1; the D gene is possibly TRBD2 (7 bases). V lost 3 bases and J lost 2, with 14 bases in between. The CDR3 covers 16 residues. Germline CDR1 reads LNHDA; CDR2 reads SQIVND (reference sequence). The CDR3 reads CASSMSGGGPYNEQFF. The CDR3 nucleotides read TGTGCCAGTAGTATGTCGGGCGGGGGCCCCTACAATGAGCAGTTCTTC.

The V gene is TRBV18, the J gene TRBJ2-6; D remains unclear. Germline-derived CDR1 and CDR2 are KGHSH and LQKENI. The V gene lost 3 bases and the J gene lost 0 bases, with 15 bases spanning the gap. This CDR3 contains 18 residues. CDR3 region: CASSPLSVGSSGANVLTF. CDR3 in DNA: TGTGCCAGCTCACCGCTGAGCGTCGGAAGCTCTGGGGCCAACGTCCTGACTTTC.

In DNA form, the CDR3 reads TGCAGTGCTCGTGCTTTAGCGGGGGTCTACGAGCAGTACTTC. This encodes CSARALAGVYEQYF. V is TRBV20-1 and J is TRBJ2-7; 9 bases agree with TRBD2. CDR3 length equals 14 residues. After removal of 5 bases from V and 3 bases from J, the junction contained 8 bases not matched to a gene. Looked up from germline, CDR1 is DFQATT and CDR2 is SNEGSKA (reference sequence).

The chain uses TRBV28 and TRBJ1-1; TRBD1 agrees at 7 bases. V dropped 2 bases and J dropped 10; count of bases not matched to a gene: 10. The CDR3 extends over 14 amino acids. Germline assignment: CDR1 MDHEN and CDR2 SYDVKM. CDR3 coding DNA: TGTGCCAGCAGTTTAAACAGGGGAAGGAGTCGAGCTTTCTTT. Protein product: CASSLNRGRSRAFF. The complete variable domain, with remaining parts taken from reference TRBV28 and TRBJ1-1, reads DVKVTQSSRYLVKRTGEKVFLECVQDMDHENMFWYRQDPGLGLRLIYFSYDVKMKEKGDIPEGYSVSREKKERFSLILESASTNQTSMYLCASSLNRGRSRAFFGQGTRLTVV.

The V call is TRBV6-5, the J call TRBJ1-2; unclear D gene. Germline V CDR1 and CDR2: MNHEY, SVGAGI. V lost 4 bases to trimming and J lost 6 bases, with 15 bases between them. The CDR3 loop spans 14 amino acids. This CDR3 reads CASSFDTGVDGYTF. The DNA of the CDR3 is TGTGCCAGCAGTTTTGACACTGGAGTTGATGGCTACACCTTC.